The 25 T cell receptor beta chains listed next were all sequenced from one sample in a study of Graves' ophthalmopathy and Graves' hyperthyroidism. Researchers took RNA transcripts and amplified TCR beta CDR3 regions from them. An initial RT-PCR round employing HTBI primers preceded a second-round multiplex PCR. TCRdb itself ran the multiplex PCR reads through MiXCR, one entry per CDR3 protein. The sample has about 500,000 distinct CDR3 sequences; under 45% are singletons. The specimen sequenced was peripheral blood or thyroid tissue (not recorded which). Receptors were obtained from an adult man with Graves' hyperthyroidism.

The sample holds many counts of this clonotype. The V and J genes are TRBV7-6 and TRBJ1-6, with no clear D. CDR3 length: 13 amino acids. The germline V gene has CDR1 SGHVS and CDR2 FNYEAQ. Deletions cut 2 bases from V and 4 bases from J, with 3 bases between. The CDR3 DNA reads as TGTGCCAGCAGCTTACAATATAATTCACCCCTCCACTTT. Its translation: CASSLQYNSPLHF.

Regarding this clonotype: This clone may be a read error of a much larger clone one base away. The genes are TRBV5-6 and TRBJ2-7, with a possible D match to TRBD1 (6 bases). Germline CDR1 SGHDT, CDR2 YYEEEE. This CDR3 spans 16 amino acids. DNA for the CDR3: TGTGTCAGCAGCTTTGGGGGCGAGGGGCCCACCTACGAGCAGTACTTC. Residues: CVSSFGGEGPTYEQYF.

The sample holds many counts of this clonotype. The chain uses TRBV7-2 and TRBJ2-7; 9 bases map to TRBD1. Germline V gene lookup returns CDR1 SGHTA and CDR2 FQGNSA. Losses at the gene ends were 2 bases for V and 0 bases for J; bases not matched to a gene: 8. The CDR3 runs to 17 residues. The CDR3 region has the DNA TGTGCCAGCAGCTTACAAACCGGGACAGGGAGCTCCTACGAGCAGTACTTC. Its protein is CASSLQTGTGSSYEQYF.

The V call is TRBV2, the J call TRBJ2-7, with 7 bases aligning to TRBD1. Germline V gene lookup returns CDR1 SNHLY and CDR2 FYNNEI. The CDR3 has 13 amino acids. After removal of 6 bases from V and 5 bases from J, the junction contained 7 bases not matched to a gene. The CDR3 sequence: CASRATGLNEQYF. DNA of the CDR3: TGTGCCAGCAGAGCGACAGGGCTGAACGAGCAGTACTTC.

This rearrangement joins TRBV12-3 or TRBV12-4 to TRBJ1-6, with TRBD1 as a possible D gene (5 bases). CDR3 length: 14 amino acids. Trimming left V 5 bases short and J 7 bases short, with 12 bases between. The CDR3 is CASSLGHGNSPLHF. The CDR3 nucleotides are TGTGCCAGCAGTCTCGGACATGGCAATTCACCCCTCCACTTT.

The chain uses TRBV29-1 and TRBJ1-2; TRBD1 is a possible D gene (5 bases). V lost 1 base, J lost 1 base, and 16 bases lay in between. The CDR3 runs to 16 residues. Germline values: CDR1 SQVTM, CDR2 ANQGSEA. The CDR3: CSVEGLAGPSNYGYTF. The CDR3 DNA reads TGCAGCGTTGAAGGATTGGCAGGGCCGAGTAACTATGGCTACACCTTC.

This chain uses TRBV12-3 or TRBV12-4 with TRBJ1-2; 8 nucleotides match TRBD1. The V and J ends lost 5 bases and 8 bases, in that order; junction bases with no gene match: 16. This CDR3 has 16 amino acids. The CDR3 DNA follows: TGTGCCAGCAGTCCTATTAGCGTCAGGGGGCCCCGAGGCTACACCTTC. Protein product: CASSPISVRGPRGYTF.

The chain couples TRBV20-1 to TRBJ2-2; the D gene is possibly TRBD2 (6 bases). Trimming took off 5 bases at V and 2 bases at J, with 18 bases between the two ends. The CDR3 extends over 16 amino acids. CDR1 and CDR2 from the germline V gene are DFQATT and SNEGSKA (reference sequence). The CDR3: CSALTRRLDNTGELFF. In DNA form, the CDR3 reads TGCAGTGCTCTAACCCGGCGACTAGACAACACCGGGGAGCTGTTTTTT.

The rearrangement links TRBV7-9 to TRBJ2-2; D could derive from TRBD1 or TRBD2 (6 bases each). Germline assignment: CDR1 SEHNR and CDR2 FQNEAQ (reference sequence). The V end lost 5 bases, the J end lost 13 bases, and 20 bases lay between the germline ends. The CDR3 has 14 amino acids. CDR3 residues: CASSPPGGPSGLFF. The CDR3 DNA follows: TGTGCCAGCAGCCCCCCCGGGGGCCCTAGTGGGCTGTTTTTT.

This clonotype was picked up many times. V and J are TRBV5-6 and TRBJ1-2, with 7 positions matching TRBD1. Looked up from germline, CDR1 is SGHDT and CDR2 is YYEEEE. V was pared by 4 bases and J by 3 bases, with 3 bases of the junction left unmatched. This CDR3 spans 13 amino acids. The CDR3 loop is CASSRGQDYGYTF. The CDR3 coding sequence is TGTGCCAGCAGCCGAGGACAGGACTATGGCTACACCTTC. The complete variable domain, with remaining parts taken from reference TRBV5-6 and TRBJ1-2, reads DAGVTQSPTHLIKTRGQQVTLRCSPKSGHDTVSWYQQALGQGPQFIFQYYEEEERQRGNFPDRFSGHQFPNYSSELNVNALLLGDSALYLCASSRGQDYGYTFGSGTRLTVV.

The chain carries TRBV20-1 and TRBJ1-5; weak D call: TRBD1 (6 bases). The length of the CDR3 is 16 residues. The germline CDR1 and CDR2 sequences are DFQATT and SNEGSKA (reference sequence). V lost 3 bases, J lost 5 bases, and 20 bases lay in between. The CDR3 coding sequence is TGCAGTGCTAGTAGTGGCACAGGGTTTGAGGATCAGCCCCAGCATTTT. The encoded protein is CSASSGTGFEDQPQHF.

The gene calls are TRBV7-9 and TRBJ1-5, with 9 bases aligning to TRBD1. The V and J ends lost 5 bases and 3 bases, in that order; junction bases with no gene match: 5. From germline, CDR1 is SEHNR and CDR2 FQNEAQ (reference sequence). The CDR3 is 15 residues long. CDR3 amino acids: CASSLDRGFNQPQHF. The CDR3 DNA follows: TGTGCCAGCAGCCTGGACAGGGGATTCAATCAGCCCCAGCATTTT.

This clonotype has at least ten counts. The V gene is TRBV29-1, the J gene TRBJ1-1; 9 nucleotides line up with TRBD1. Trimming cost V 8 bases and J 0 bases; bases outside gene matches: 4. The CDR3 contains 13 residues. CDR1 and CDR2 (germline): SQVTM, ANQGSEA. CDR3: CSLRDRVNTEAFF. CDR3 sequence (DNA): TGCAGCCTAAGGGACAGGGTGAACACTGAAGCTTTCTTT. The whole variable domain, filled in from reference TRBV29-1 and TRBJ1-1, reads SAVISQKPSRDICQRGTSLTIQCQVDSQVTMMFWYRQQPGQSLTLIATANQGSEATYESGFVIDKFPISRPNLTFSTLTVSNMSPEDSSIYLCSLRDRVNTEAFFGQGTRLTVV.

The chain combines TRBV2 with TRBJ2-7; 7 nucleotides match TRBD1. The junction had 5 bases not matched to a gene; V was cut back by 8 bases and J by 4 bases. The CDR3 loop spans 12 amino acids. Germline V gives CDR1 SNHLY, CDR2 FYNNEI. As DNA, the CDR3 is TGTGCCAGCCAAGTCAGGGGGTACGAGCAGTACTTC. This translates into CASQVRGYEQYF.

The table lists this clonotype with many counts. This rearrangement joins TRBV10-3 to TRBJ1-2, with D hard to call. Germline-derived CDR1 and CDR2 are ENHRY and SYGVKD. V was cut by 3 bases and J by 4 bases, with 6 bases left in between. This CDR3 has 12 residues. The CDR3 DNA reads TGTGCCATCAGTGACTTATTCTATGGCTACACCTTC. This codes for CAISDLFYGYTF.

About this clonotype: It may be a read error: a sequence one base away is much more abundant. The CDR3 end shows no conserved phenylalanine or tryptophan, and so a read error is likely. This chain links TRBV7-9 with TRBJ1-2; possible D gene TRBD1, 6 bases. The V gene lost 4 bases and the J gene lost 4 bases, with 22 bases spanning the gap. Germline V gives CDR1 SEHNR, CDR2 FQNEAQ (reference sequence). The CDR3 is 17 residues long. For the CDR3, the DNA is TGTGCCAGCAGCTCCTCTCCATACAGGGACTTTAGCTATGGCTACACCCTC. This codes for CASSSSPYRDFSYGYTL.

Many counts were recorded for this clonotype. The chain couples TRBV7-9 to TRBJ1-5; D not resolved. With 5 bases removed from V and 7 bases from J, the gap between germline ends came to 18 bases. This CDR3 comprises 15 residues. CDR1 is SEHNR, CDR2 FQNEAQ, per germline (reference sequence). CDR3: CASSAPGRSAQPQHF. CDR3 DNA: TGTGCCAGCAGCGCCCCGGGTAGGAGTGCCCAGCCCCAGCATTTT.

This clonotype was found many times. The chain has TRBV20-1 and TRBJ2-7, with a weak D call TRBD1 (5 bases). The CDR3 totals 13 residues. The germline CDR1 and CDR2 sequences are DFQATT and SNEGSKA (reference sequence). V shed 2 bases and J shed 6 bases, with 14 bases lying between them. The CDR3 here is CSARQNQGFEQYF. The CDR3 DNA follows: TGCAGTGCTAGACAAAACCAGGGTTTCGAGCAGTACTTC.

The rearrangement uses TRBV6-1 and TRBJ1-3; TRBD1 is a possible D gene (5 bases). Germline CDR1 is MNHNS and CDR2 is SASEGT. V lost 7 bases to trimming and J lost 0 bases, with 16 bases between them. The CDR3 consists of 16 residues. CDR3: CASTPSTDSSGNTIYF. Written as DNA, the CDR3 is TGTGCCAGCACCCCCTCGACAGATAGCTCTGGAAACACCATATATTTT.

The chain has TRBV20-1 and TRBJ2-3; D unresolved. CDR1 DFQATT and CDR2 SNEGSKA come from the germline V gene (reference sequence). V lost 6 bases to trimming and J lost 1 base, with 2 bases between them. The CDR3 contains 10 residues. Here the CDR3 reads CSAGTDTQYF. For the CDR3, the DNA is TGCAGTGCCGGCACAGATACGCAGTATTTT.

The CDR3 region has the DNA TGTGCCAGCAGCTCGATAGGGGGCCATGAAGCTTTCTTT. Protein sequence: CASSSIGGHEAFF. This chain joins TRBV2 and TRBJ1-1, with 7 bases identical to TRBD1. This CDR3 is built from 13 residues. The germline CDR1 and CDR2 sequences are SNHLY and FYNNEI. The ends lost 6 bases at V and 7 bases at J; junction bases unmatched: 8.

This clonotype was counted a few times. The rearrangement joins TRBV6-6 to TRBJ1-3; D is undetermined. CDR3 size: 14 residues. The ends were cut back, 8 bases at V and 0 bases at J, with 11 bases in the middle. The V gene's germline CDR1 is MNHNY and CDR2 SVGAGI (reference sequence). The CDR3 nucleotides are TGTGCCAGCGCTAATCGAAACTCTGGAAACACCATATATTTT. Protein sequence: CASANRNSGNTIYF.

To note about this clonotype: Being one base from a much bigger clone, this may be a read error. This rearrangement joins TRBV20-1 to TRBJ1-1, with D possibly TRBD1 on 6 matching bases. CDR3 size: 15 residues. Trimming left V 2 bases short and J 10 bases short, with 23 bases between. Germline V gene sequence: CDR1 DFQATT, CDR2 SNEGSKA (reference sequence). The CDR3 loop reads CSARNPLTGSAGAFF. The CDR3 DNA follows: TGCAGTGCTAGAAACCCTCTAACAGGGAGCGCTGGAGCTTTCTTT.

This clonotype was counted ten times or more. This sequence joins TRBV19 and TRBJ1-6, with 8 bases that match TRBD1. CDR1 and CDR2 from the germline V gene are LNHDA and SQIVND (reference sequence). The length of the CDR3 is 15 residues. V shed 7 bases and J 6 bases; nucleotides not matched to a gene: 8. The CDR3 protein is CASTEKGQVNSPLHF. CDR3 DNA: TGTGCCAGTACCGAGAAGGGACAGGTTAATTCACCCCTCCACTTT.

Points on this clonotype: At one of its ends the junction is not consistent with the germline gene, which may arise from a read error. The chain employs TRBV10-2 and TRBJ1-3; no firm D call. CDR3 size: 11 residues. Germline-derived CDR1 and CDR2 are WSHSY and SAAADI. The CDR3 DNA sequence: TGTGCCTCCCATCAAGGAAACACCATATATTTT. It yields the protein CASHQGNTIYF.